Shown below are 9 T cell receptor beta chains from a single sample sequenced in a study of T cells after yellow fever vaccination. Each CDR3 protein is one row after TCRdb ran MiXCR on the 5' RACE reads. This table holds some 290,000 distinct CDR3 sequences, about 10% found once. Sequenced material: CD4+ T cells sorted from PBMCs, taken 45 days after the yellow fever booster vaccination. The receptors here all came from a young man who received the YFV17D yellow fever vaccine.

This clonotype was recorded a few times. J is TRBJ2-2 and V is TRBV5-1; 10 bases match TRBD2. Germline V gene sequence: CDR1 SGHRS, CDR2 YFSETQ. V gave up 5 bases and J gave up 7 bases; unmatched junction bases: 14. The CDR3 length is 17 residues. Written as DNA, the CDR3 is TGCGCCAGCAGGCTCCGGACTAGCGGCTTTATAGGCGGGGAGCTGTTTTTT. It encodes CASRLRTSGFIGGELFF.

The chain carries TRBV20-1 and TRBJ2-5; 8 bases are a match to TRBD2. Germline assignment: CDR1 DFQATT and CDR2 SNEGSKA (reference sequence). There are 15 residues in the CDR3. Germline trimming cut 3 bases from V and 1 base from J; bases unmatched to any gene: 7. Here the CDR3 reads CSASFAGGFQETQYF. The CDR3 DNA reads as TGCAGTGCTAGCTTCGCGGGGGGCTTCCAAGAGACCCAGTACTTC.

This sequence joins TRBV19 and TRBJ1-2, with TRBD1 matching 7 bases. This CDR3 contains 13 residues. Per germline, CDR1 LNHDA and CDR2 SQIVND (reference sequence). Trimming at V came to 5 bases and at J to 7 bases, leaving 7 bases not matched to a gene. CDR3 bases: TGTGCCAGTAGTGACACAGGGGCGGTTGGCTACACCTTC. Protein sequence: CASSDTGAVGYTF.

The table lists this clonotype with a count of one. The J gene is TRBJ2-3, the V gene TRBV18; possible D gene TRBD1, 5 bases. With 6 bases removed from V and 6 bases from J, the gap between germline ends came to 13 bases. The germline gives CDR1 KGHSH, CDR2 LQKENI. CDR3 length: 13 residues. The CDR3 nucleotides are TGTGCCAGCTCTCAGGGTCGCGGTGATACGCAGTATTTT. Its translation: CASSQGRGDTQYF. Filled out from reference TRBV18 and TRBJ2-3, the complete variable domain reads NAGVMQNPRHLVRRRGQEARLRCSPMKGHSHVYWYRQLPEEGLKFMVYLQKENIIDESGMPKERFSAEFPKEGPSILRIQQVVRGDSAAYFCASSQGRGDTQYFGPGTRLTVL.

This clonotype occurred a few times. This chain links TRBV3-1 with TRBJ2-3; 11 bases map to TRBD2. V was clipped by 4 bases and J by 12 bases; unmatched bases: 12. Germline CDR1 and CDR2: LGHDT and YNNKEL (reference sequence). The CDR3 is 15 residues long. The DNA of the CDR3 is TGTGCCAGCAGCCTTGGACTAGCGGGTCCGGCTGATCAGTATTTT. This translates into CASSLGLAGPADQYF.

This clonotype has ten or more counts. The chain carries TRBV10-1 and TRBJ2-2; the D call may be TRBD1 or TRBD2 (6 bases each). Germline V gene sequence: CDR1 WNHNN, CDR2 SYGVQD (reference sequence). The CDR3 is 11 amino acids. V was trimmed by 8 bases and J by 9 bases, leaving 10 bases between them. DNA for the CDR3: TGCGCCAGCTTGGGGGGCAGGGAGCTGTTTTTT. Amino acid sequence: CASLGGRELFF.

This clonotype was seen ten or more times. The CDR3 here is CASSLTGNTIYF. The CDR3 nucleotides are TGTGCCAGCAGCTTAACTGGAAACACCATATATTTT. The chain has TRBV5-6 and TRBJ1-3; D is uncertain. The germline CDR1 and CDR2 sequences are SGHDT and YYEEEE. The CDR3 sequence is 12 residues long. V lost 2 bases and J lost 2, with 2 bases in between.

This clonotype appeared many times. The rearrangement joins TRBV4-3 to TRBJ2-4; no clear D gene. There are 13 residues in the CDR3. The germline V gene has CDR1 LGHNA and CDR2 YSLEER. Trimming left V 8 bases short and J 2 bases short, with 10 bases between. CDR3 sequence (DNA): TGCGCCAGCTGGATGAGGACCAAAAACATTCAGTACTTC. This sequence encodes CASWMRTKNIQYF.

This clonotype appeared many times. The chain joins TRBV29-1 to TRBJ2-7; D is unresolved. V lost 8 bases, J lost 3 bases, and 17 bases lay in between. The CDR3 is 13 amino acids. Germline V gene sequence: CDR1 SQVTM, CDR2 ANQGSEA. Here the CDR3 DNA reads TGCAGCCCCACGGGCAAATCGGGCTACGAGCAGTACGTC. This codes for CSPTGKSGYEQYV.